Following are 21 T cell receptor beta chains from one sample sequenced in a study of T cells after yellow fever vaccination. Using its own MiXCR run on the 5' RACE reads, TCRdb lists one record per CDR3 protein. The sample contains roughly 340,000 distinct CDR3 sequences, approximately 3.9% of which appear only once. The sample here was PBMCs, taken 5 days after the yellow fever booster vaccination. Receptors originate from a man younger than 35 who received the YFV17D yellow fever vaccine.

This clonotype came up a few times. The rearrangement links TRBV6-5 to TRBJ1-5; D call uncertain. This CDR3 has 10 amino acids. Germline V gene sequence: CDR1 MNHEY, CDR2 SVGAGI. Trimming took off 7 bases at V and 8 bases at J, with 6 bases between the two ends. CDR3: CASNREPQHF. The CDR3 bases are TGTGCCAGCAATCGCGAGCCCCAGCATTTT.

This clonotype was counted between two and nine times. The V call is TRBV7-9, the J call TRBJ1-4; D unresolved. This CDR3 spans 13 amino acids. CDR1 is SEHNR, CDR2 FQNEAQ, per germline (reference sequence). Trimming took 5 bases from V and 8 from J, leaving 12 bases between them. CDR3 nucleotides: TGTGCCAGCAGCCCCGACGGTAGCGAAAAACTGTTTTTT. This codes for CASSPDGSEKLFF. Variable domain in full (rest from reference TRBV7-9 and TRBJ1-4): DTGVSQNPRHKITKRGQNVTFRCDPISEHNRLYWYRQTLGQGPEFLTYFQNEAQLEKSRLLSDRFSAERPKGSFSTLEIQRTEQGDSAMYLCASSPDGSEKLFFGSGTQLSVL.

The chain couples TRBV20-1 to TRBJ2-3, with 9 positions matching TRBD1. Germline V gives CDR1 DFQATT, CDR2 SNEGSKA (reference sequence). The CDR3 sequence is 16 residues long. The J segment lost 2 bases and the V segment lost 1 base, leaving 7 bases of the junction unmatched. Written as DNA, the CDR3 is TGCAGTGCTAGAGCCTTCGGGACAGGGCCCACAGATACGCAGTATTTT. This encodes CSARAFGTGPTDTQYF.

This clonotype was observed a handful of times. The V call is TRBV12-3 or TRBV12-4, the J call TRBJ2-3; D is ambiguous. This CDR3 comprises 15 residues. V dropped 6 bases and J dropped 2 bases, with 15 bases sitting between them. DNA for the CDR3: TGTGCCAGCAGCCCGGGCGCAGGCCCCACAGATACGCAGTATTTT. This translates into CASSPGAGPTDTQYF.

This clonotype showed up just a few times. CDR3 in DNA: TGTGCCAGCAGTCCAATGGGAGGGGGAGGGGAGACCCAGTACTTC. Encoded protein: CASSPMGGGGETQYF. The chain recombines TRBV2 with TRBJ2-5; D perhaps matches TRBD2 (7 bases). The CDR3 is 15 amino acids. The V end was cut by 5 bases, the J end by 5 bases, with 18 bases between. Germline V lookup: CDR1 SNHLY, CDR2 FYNNEI.

This sequence joins TRBV20-1 and TRBJ1-4; a possible D gene is TRBD1 (6 bases). The germline CDR1 and CDR2 sequences are DFQATT and SNEGSKA (reference sequence). V lost 7 bases to trimming and J lost 8 bases, with 17 bases between them. The CDR3 totals 13 residues. The CDR3 reads CSVPGGAREKLFF. CDR3 sequence (DNA): TGCAGTGTCCCCGGGGGGGCGCGAGAAAAACTGTTTTTT.

This clonotype was observed at least ten times. The chain employs TRBV7-2 and TRBJ2-1, with 10 bases fitting TRBD2. The CDR3 extends over 15 amino acids. The V gene end was trimmed by 5 bases and the J gene end by 3 bases; junction bases not matched to a gene: 4. Germline values: CDR1 SGHTA, CDR2 FQGNSA. CDR3 DNA: TGTGCCAGCAGCCCTGTAGCGGGGGGCTACAATGAGCAGTTCTTC. This sequence encodes CASSPVAGGYNEQFF.

This clonotype has more than one count but fewer than ten. The genes are TRBV18 and TRBJ2-7, with D perhaps matching TRBD1 (6 bases). The germline CDR1 and CDR2 sequences are KGHSH and LQKENI. Trimming shortened V by 2 bases and J by 2 bases, and 10 bases separated the two germline ends. The CDR3 loop spans 14 amino acids. CDR3: CASSPGTSAYEQYF. CDR3 DNA sequence: TGTGCCAGCTCACCAGGGACATCCGCCTACGAGCAGTACTTC.

The gene calls are TRBV30 and TRBJ1-2; 11 positions match TRBD1. Germline V gene data show CDR1 as GTSNPN and CDR2 as SVGIG (reference sequence). The junction had 2 bases not matched to a gene; V was cut back by 5 bases and J by 0 bases. This CDR3 has 14 amino acids. CDR3 nucleotides: TGTGCCTGGGGGGGACAGGGGGCTAACTATGGCTACACCTTC. Its protein is CAWGGQGANYGYTF.

This clonotype was counted a few times. The chain joins TRBV6-5 to TRBJ2-3; no clear D. This CDR3 region has 13 residues. V gave up 8 bases and J gave up 0 bases, with 9 bases separating them. Germline-derived CDR1 and CDR2 are MNHEY and SVGAGI. The CDR3 bases are TGTGCCAGCCGGTCGCCTAGCACAGATACGCAGTATTTT. Its protein is CASRSPSTDTQYF.

The J gene is TRBJ1-1, the V gene TRBV3-1; D is unresolved. The CDR3 loop spans 14 amino acids. Trimming cost V 6 bases and J 6 bases, with 17 bases left between them. Germline V gene lookup returns CDR1 LGHDT and CDR2 YNNKEL (reference sequence). The CDR3 DNA follows: TGTGCCAGCAGGCCCCACGGGCGTAGCGCTGAAGCTTTCTTT. This encodes CASRPHGRSAEAFF. Drawing the rest from reference TRBV3-1 and TRBJ1-1, the complete variable domain is DTAVSQTPKYLVTQMGNDKSIKCEQNLGHDTMYWYKQDSKKFLKIMFSYNNKELIINETVPNRFSPKSPDKAHLNLHINSLELGDSAVYFCASRPHGRSAEAFFGQGTRLTVV.

In this sample, this clonotype turned up many times. A read error may account for a junction end that differs from germline. The chain couples TRBV7-2 to TRBJ2-1; no definite D call. The V gene's germline CDR1 is SGHTA and CDR2 FQGNSA. The CDR3 is 13 residues long. CDR3 coding DNA: TGCGCCAGCAGCTTGAACAGCTACAATGAGCAGTTCTTC. As protein: CASSLNSYNEQFF.

The chain joins TRBV4-1 to TRBJ2-2, with unresolved D. The CDR3 is 15 residues long. V was cut by 3 bases and J by 0 bases, with 8 bases left in between. Germline V gene lookup returns CDR1 MGHRA and CDR2 YSYEKL. This CDR3 is CASSHAGANTGELFF. CDR3 in DNA: TGCGCCAGCAGCCATGCTGGGGCGAACACCGGGGAGCTGTTTTTT.

This clonotype occurred many times. The V call is TRBV3-1, the J call TRBJ1-1; D unresolved. Germline-derived CDR1 and CDR2 are LGHDT and YNNKEL (reference sequence). The V end was cut by 3 bases, the J end by 5 bases, with 16 bases between. This CDR3 is 15 amino acids long. The CDR3 DNA follows: TGTGCCAGCAGCCACCTCTCGAGTGTGAGGACTGAAGCTTTCTTT. Translated, it gives CASSHLSSVRTEAFF.

The chain recombines TRBV4-3 with TRBJ2-1, with TRBD2 matching over 8 bases. V lost 1 base, J lost 3 bases, and 2 bases stayed unmatched. In germline, CDR1 is LGHNA, CDR2 YSLEER. This CDR3 contains 15 residues. This CDR3 reads CASSQGGGFYNEQFF. The DNA for the CDR3 is TGCGCCAGCAGCCAAGGCGGGGGGTTCTACAATGAGCAGTTCTTC.

The V call is TRBV2, the J call TRBJ2-3; the match to TRBD2 covers 10 bases. This CDR3 contains 18 residues. Trimming cost V 1 base and J 3 bases; bases outside gene matches: 10. Per the germline V gene, CDR1 is SNHLY and CDR2 is FYNNEI. CDR3 in amino acids: CASSEGQRGGLGTDTQYF. The CDR3 DNA reads TGTGCCAGCAGTGAAGGCCAGCGGGGGGGCCTCGGGACAGATACGCAGTATTTT.

This clonotype has at least ten counts. V and J are TRBV18 and TRBJ2-3; D is perhaps TRBD1 (6 bases). The CDR3 totals 14 residues. The germline gives CDR1 KGHSH, CDR2 LQKENI. Trimming pared 2 bases from V and 6 bases from J, leaving 12 bases between. CDR3 coding DNA: TGTGCCAGCTCACCAAGGGGGATGGCGGATACGCAGTATTTT. It translates to CASSPRGMADTQYF.

In this sample, this clonotype turned up a few times. CDR3 sequence reads: CASRRLAGNAQETQYF. DNA of the CDR3: TGTGCCAGCAGAAGGCTAGCGGGGAACGCACAAGAGACCCAGTACTTC. V and J are TRBV27 and TRBJ2-5; 9 bases are shared with TRBD2. The length of the CDR3 is 16 residues. Unmatched junction bases numbered 10, after V lost 6 bases and J lost 2 bases. In germline, CDR1 is MNHEY, CDR2 SMNVEV (reference sequence).

This clonotype was seen repeatedly, ten times or more. The V gene is TRBV10-3, the J gene TRBJ2-3, with 11 bases lining up with TRBD1. CDR1 is ENHRY and CDR2 is SYGVKD in the germline V gene. The V and J ends lost 4 bases and 4 bases, in that order; junction bases with no gene match: 16. This CDR3 has 19 residues. CDR3 DNA: TGTGCCATCAGTGCCCCGCCCGGGACAGGGGGACTCCGCGCAGATACGCAGTATTTT. Translating gives CAISAPPGTGGLRADTQYF.

The chain has TRBV7-9 and TRBJ1-2; possibly TRBD1 for D (5 bases). The CDR3 is 13 amino acids. Trimming cost V 8 bases and J 3 bases, with 13 bases left between them. Germline-derived CDR1 and CDR2 are SEHNR and FQNEAQ (reference sequence). This CDR3 is CASQQELDYGYTF. As DNA, the CDR3 is TGTGCCAGCCAACAGGAACTTGACTATGGCTACACCTTC.

This clonotype was detected only a few times. The chain links TRBV20-1 to TRBJ2-1; 13 bases agree with TRBD2. Germline lookup yields CDR1 DFQATT and CDR2 SNEGSKA (reference sequence). The CDR3 runs 13 residues. The ends lost 6 bases at V and 7 bases at J; junction bases unmatched: 3. The CDR3 region is CSAGTSGVNEQFF. CDR3 bases: TGCAGTGCCGGGACTAGCGGGGTTAATGAGCAGTTCTTC.